This T cell receptor beta chain was documented in a study of cytomegalovirus exposure and HLA in healthy donors (dated by TCRdb to the late 2010s). Background on the whole study: According to an earlier analysis of several hundred of the donors, roughly 180 million T cells yielded 90 million to 130 million unique TCR beta sequences and roughly 280 Gb of sequence data. Of the 350 to 450 genotyped donors, 65% to 90% fell in the genetic ancestry cluster associated with self-reported Caucasian donors. The study was designed to test whether signatures of past pathogen exposure could be identified by cataloging public T cell receptors. Across some 400 genotyped donors of the cohort, an average of approximately 220,000 unique TCR beta nucleotide sequences per donor were sequenced, and 15% to 20% of those sequences were non-productive. Typing coverage varied by locus: roughly 620-640 donors for A, B, C, DRB1 and DQB1; 522 for DQA1; over 600 for DPA1; some 470 for DPB1. Alongside the repertoire data, information on donor age, sex, ethnicity and CMV serostatus was compiled. To decide whether each TCR beta V gene segment behaved as functional or pseudogenic, an earlier analysis of fewer than 750 of the donors relied on high-throughput TCR beta sequencing. A handful of DR-DQ haplotypes were treated as single units for association and clustering because of strong linkage in the cohort. Genome-wide SNP genotypes for about 55% of the roughly 670 donors were used in a later genetic analysis, which treated that subset as a discovery cohort. In a later analysis, previously published TCR beta repertoires from 666 donors were re-analyzed and high-resolution HLA genotyping was added so that TCR occurrence patterns could be studied. In addition to the first cohort of roughly 700 subjects, a separate validation cohort of over 90 different subjects was used. The study used immunosequencing to profile the T cell repertoires of under 700 subjects and linked those repertoires to cytomegalovirus serostatus. Rather than using new phenotypic data, the later analysis identified candidate immune exposures from TCR beta sequences and from how often those sequences occurred across donors. An early release covering roughly 640 HLA-typed donors comprised 250 to 350 gigabases of sequencing data and 85 million to 100 million unique TCR sequences. Every repertoire in the discovery cohort had been generated on one and the same sequencing platform. To predict cytomegalovirus infection status, the study combined high-throughput TCR immunosequencing, statistical association of individual TCRs with disease status, and machine learning. HLA typing included class I and class II loci at four-digit resolution. The paper's findings and limits, for the study overall: Linkage disequilibrium might explain the correlated functional status among segregating V segments, but an unknown experimental factor could not be ruled out. Most TCR sequences were seen in very few donors, while some public TCRs were found in many individuals. Because counts were too low, some 17 rarely observed V segments, including chromosome 9 orphons, were excluded from the earlier analysis of about 500 of the donors. The authors suggested that the approach could potentially be generalized to other disease states and immunological phenotypes. The study gave a list of 150 to 200 TCR beta chains associated with cytomegalovirus. Because some donors lacked HLA typing at each locus, the association tests relied only on the typed subset. Several of the top co-occurrence clusters appeared to be linked to parvovirus B19, influenza, CMV and Epstein-Barr virus, according to a later analysis. A further reported finding was that TCR beta sequences accurately predicted the HLA-A and HLA-B alleles for most subjects in the first cohort. In this cohort, only TCR beta chains were sequenced, and detectable features were limited by the absence of alpha or paired-chain data. In an earlier analysis of some 550 of the donors, most TCR beta V segments were observed in productive rearrangements about 87% or about 30% of the time, broadly matching IMGT annotations. An association between a missense DCLRE1C variant and V-gene and J-gene trimming of TCR beta chains was found in a later genetic analysis and replicated in an independent cohort. Compared with the approximately 720-donor mean, donors in an Asian-associated ancestry cluster had fewer N-insertions in productive TCRs, according to a later genetic analysis. A cluster of highly shared sequence variants was judged likely to be a technical artifact of the sequencing pipeline. Some IMGT-functional V segments, including TRBV6-2 and TRBV6-3, could not be distinguished by the 87-base-pair reads and were therefore excluded. The classifier was reported to diagnose cytomegalovirus status with high specificity and sensitivity in both the original and validation cohorts. In a later analysis, most CMV-associated TCR beta chains were found to appear HLA-restricted, with HLA associations seemingly driven largely by CMV exposure. Assigning TCR associations to individual alleles was difficult when HLA alleles, especially DR and DQ, strongly co-occurred. A later analysis found that HLA-associated TCR beta chains were more clonally expanded and had lower generation probabilities than equally common non-associated chains. A later analysis associated about 17,000 TCR beta sequences with specific HLA alleles at a false discovery rate of 0.05. CMV serostatus was the only immune exposure information available for the cohort. A few of the identified cytomegalovirus-associated TCR beta chains were confirmed in vitro to be specific for cytomegalovirus antigens. Roughly uniform sequencing depth across donors was assumed in presence/absence analyses, although this assumption may not hold. In a later analysis, TCR association rates were found to vary across HLA loci, with the most associated TCRs seen for DRB1 alleles and the fewest for HLA-C alleles.

Inclusive of the bounding cysteine and phenylalanine, the CDR3 is 15 residues long. This entry keeps only the CDR3 DNA: 45 bases, framed from base 1. Germline trimming: 6 bases from V, 6 bases from J; junction bases outside gene matches: 12. Sequences MDHEN (CDR1) and SYDVKM (CDR2) are obtained from the germline V gene. This clone was detected only a few times. This clone's antigen is unknown. No per-base quality is available; no much larger clone lies one base away. The cohort comprised 666 healthy bone marrow donors. At the time of sampling, every cohort member was nominally healthy, though immune exposures that went unrecorded were likely present. The donor tested CMV seropositive, placing the donor among the approximately 290 seropositive members of the cohort. Each donor provided a peripheral blood sample, and peripheral blood mononuclear cells were used for TCR beta sequencing. Genomic DNA was extracted from the blood cell samples with the Qiagen DNeasy Blood Extraction Kit.

Library prep was done by the immunoSEQ multiplex PCR assay. For the multiplex PCR, a mixture combining 60 forward primers for TCR Vbeta segments and 13 reverse primers for TCR Jbeta segments was used. The CDR3 region of rearranged TCR beta genes was amplified from genomic DNA by a multiplex PCR assay. On the Illumina HiSeq System, the amplified TCR beta libraries were sequenced as 87-base-pair reads. Turning to the authors' computational methods: Across the roughly 700 repertoires, a later analysis counted 80 million or so unique TCR beta chains, around 10 million of which were shared by at least two donors. A nearest-neighbor algorithm error-corrected the raw reads and collapsed the reads into unique sequences, merging closely related sequences to remove PCR and sequencing errors. To assign V, D and J gene segments, CDR3 sequences were aligned to IMGT reference sequences. For a sequence to be retained, at least a six-nucleotide match to both a V gene segment and a J gene segment was required. Rearrangements were classified as productive when the CDR3 lacked stop codons and remained in frame with V and J, and all other rearrangements were classified as non-productive. CDR3 was defined by IMGT convention, running from the second conserved V-encoded cysteine to the conserved J-encoded phenylalanine. The earlier analysis of about 560 of the donors excluded any sequence lacking an unambiguous match to a single V gene segment. An earlier analysis of a few hundred of the donors classified V segments as functional when productive rearrangements were above 56.7% and as segregating when the standard deviation between donors was above 5%. A statistical classification framework was built to diagnose cytomegalovirus status from the catalog of TCR beta chain sequences. In a later analysis, TCR nucleotide sequences were compared against IMGT/GENE-DB human TR gene sequences so that V and J genes could be assigned. In a later analysis, CDR3 sequences and most-parsimonious VDJ recombination scenarios were assigned using the TCRdist pipeline. In a later analysis, every TCR beta chain was defined by the combination of its CDR3 amino acid sequence and its V-gene family, and reads without a unique V-gene family were dropped. As a way to deal with suspected cross-contamination and a sequencing artifact, a later analysis dropped over 550 nucleotide sequences that were highly shared and had low generation probability. A later analysis calculated a clonal expansion index for each public chain from normalized within-repertoire ranks of inferred template counts. A later analysis computed generation probabilities with a VDJ recombination model fitted to out-of-frame rearrangements, and checked the results against IGoR. Hypergeometric tests were used in a later analysis to score TCR-TCR, TCR-HLA and TCR-CMV co-occurrence, with a repertoire-size bias correction applied to the TCR pairs. False discovery rates were estimated in a later analysis by permuting HLA or CMV assignments 20 times. In a later analysis, co-occurring TCRs were grouped using DBSCAN, and TCRdist sequence similarity was added for clustering within HLA-allele-positive subsets. For co-occurrence clustering, repertoires with fewer than 30,000 or more than 120,000 public chains were excluded, along with a handful of repertoires with anomalous nucleotide sharing. Sourced from immuneACCESS, this table was stored by TCRdb with only in-frame sequences that have V and J called. A share of the clones is absent; for the studies checked, an unresolved V gene accounts for under half, and the remainder has no known explanation. V and J calls and clone size are copied from that table; D and trimming were computed from the DNA. The sample table shows 180,000 or so clones, and roughly 80% are seen once. The top ten clones comprise around 6.3% of the sample.

The sequenced sample consisted of PBMCs. The chain is assembled from TRBV28 and TRBJ1-1, and 8 bases in between align with TRBD1. The sequence came from a woman in her forties or fifties in good health and CMV-seropositive. The nucleotide sequence is TGTGCCAGCAGACCTCTACAGGGGGGTGTTTCTGAAGCTTTCTTT. Its protein reads: CASRPLQGGVSEAFF.